The clone carrying this TCR beta chain has just one count. This record belongs to a study of T cell changes during pregnancy in multiple sclerosis. Here immunoSEQ multiplex PCR was the method, and the copy in TCRdb shows in-frame clones only, minus some. The sample has 40,000 to 60,000 clones; 85% to 95% are singletons. The V end lost 5 bases, the J end lost 10 bases, and 14 bases lay between the germline ends. In germline, CDR1 is MNHEY, CDR2 SVGAGI. The CDR3 sequence is 12 residues long. Material: CD4+ T cells from peripheral blood mononuclear cells, obtained before pregnancy. This sequence was found in a female donor with multiple sclerosis, enrolled in a pregnancy study. The chain joins TRBV6-5 to TRBJ1-1, with D possibly matching TRBD1 (5 bases). The CDR3 DNA reads TGTGCCAGCAGTGCCCAGGGCCTCGTAGCTTTCTTT. Translating gives CASSAQGLVAFF.